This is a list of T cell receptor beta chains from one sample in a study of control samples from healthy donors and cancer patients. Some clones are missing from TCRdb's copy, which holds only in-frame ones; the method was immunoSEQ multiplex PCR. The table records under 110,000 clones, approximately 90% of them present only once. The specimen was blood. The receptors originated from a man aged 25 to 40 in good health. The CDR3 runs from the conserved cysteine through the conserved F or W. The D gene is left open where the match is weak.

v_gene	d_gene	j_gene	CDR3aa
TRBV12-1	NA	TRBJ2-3	CASSPAGRNTDTQYF
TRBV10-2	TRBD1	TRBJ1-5	CASSELRGDQPQHF
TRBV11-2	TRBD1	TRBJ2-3	CASSLGQGVFADTQYF
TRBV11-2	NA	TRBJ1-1	CASKGSMNTEAFF
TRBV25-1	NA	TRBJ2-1	CASTGGSYNEQFF
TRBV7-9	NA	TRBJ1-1	CASSGSRGGTEAFF
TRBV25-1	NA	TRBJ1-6	CASSRALSLHF
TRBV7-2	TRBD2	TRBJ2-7	CASSSIAGVYYEQYF
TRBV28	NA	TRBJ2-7	CASRRGQRGEQYF
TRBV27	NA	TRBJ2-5	CASSPLWGSKETQYF
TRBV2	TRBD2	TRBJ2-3	CASSFSGGGTDTQYF
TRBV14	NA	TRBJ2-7	CASSQGQGTYEQYF
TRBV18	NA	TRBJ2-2	CASSPPNGGELFF
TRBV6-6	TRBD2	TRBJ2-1	CASSYGRGGQNEQFF
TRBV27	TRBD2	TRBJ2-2	CASSPYSTSGTGELFF
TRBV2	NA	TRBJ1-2	CASLPPGFPNYGYTF
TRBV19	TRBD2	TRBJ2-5	CASKYSGRQETQYF
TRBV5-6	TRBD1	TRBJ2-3	CASSTYRGPDTQYF